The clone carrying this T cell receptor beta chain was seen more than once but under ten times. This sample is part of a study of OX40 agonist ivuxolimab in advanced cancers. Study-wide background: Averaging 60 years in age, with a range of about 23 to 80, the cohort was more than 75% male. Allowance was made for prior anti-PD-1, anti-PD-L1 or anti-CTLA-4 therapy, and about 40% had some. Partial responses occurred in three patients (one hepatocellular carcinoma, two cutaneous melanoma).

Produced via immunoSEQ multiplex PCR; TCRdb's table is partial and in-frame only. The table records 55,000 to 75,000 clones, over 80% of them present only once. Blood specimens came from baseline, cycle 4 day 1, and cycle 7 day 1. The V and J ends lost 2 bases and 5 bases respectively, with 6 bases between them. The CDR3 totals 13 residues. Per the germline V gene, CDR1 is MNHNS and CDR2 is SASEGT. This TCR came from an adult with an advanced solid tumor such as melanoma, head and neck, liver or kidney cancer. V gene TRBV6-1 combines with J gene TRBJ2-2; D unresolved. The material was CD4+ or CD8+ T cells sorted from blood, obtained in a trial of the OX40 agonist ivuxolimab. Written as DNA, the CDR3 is TGTGCCAGCAGTGAATTTCGGACCGGGGAGCTGTTTTTT. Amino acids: CASSEFRTGELFF.